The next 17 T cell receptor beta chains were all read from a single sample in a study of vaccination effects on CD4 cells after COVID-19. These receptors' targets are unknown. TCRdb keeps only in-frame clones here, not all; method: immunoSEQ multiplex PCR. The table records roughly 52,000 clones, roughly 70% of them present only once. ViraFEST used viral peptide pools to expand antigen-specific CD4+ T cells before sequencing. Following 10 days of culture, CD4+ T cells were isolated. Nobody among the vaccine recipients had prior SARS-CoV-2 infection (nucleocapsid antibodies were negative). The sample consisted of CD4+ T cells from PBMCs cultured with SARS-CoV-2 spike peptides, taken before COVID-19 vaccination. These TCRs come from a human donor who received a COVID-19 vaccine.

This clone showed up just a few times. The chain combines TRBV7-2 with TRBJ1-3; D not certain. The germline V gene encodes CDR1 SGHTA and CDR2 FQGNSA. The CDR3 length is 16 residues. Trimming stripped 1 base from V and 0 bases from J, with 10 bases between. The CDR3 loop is CASSLVDWYSGNTIYF. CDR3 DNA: TGTGCCAGCAGCTTAGTGGATTGGTACTCTGGAAACACCATATATTTT.

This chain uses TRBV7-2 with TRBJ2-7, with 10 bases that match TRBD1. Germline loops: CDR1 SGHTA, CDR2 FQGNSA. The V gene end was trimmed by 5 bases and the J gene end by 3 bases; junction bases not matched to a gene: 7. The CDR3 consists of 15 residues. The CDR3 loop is CASSHEDRGLYEQYF. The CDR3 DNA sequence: TGTGCCAGCAGCCACGAAGACAGGGGGCTCTACGAGCAGTACTTC.

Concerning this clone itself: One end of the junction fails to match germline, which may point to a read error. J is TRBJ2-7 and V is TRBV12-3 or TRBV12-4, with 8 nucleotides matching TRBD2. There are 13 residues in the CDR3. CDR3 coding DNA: TGTGCCAGCAGCTTAGCGGGGCTCTACGAGCAGTACTTC. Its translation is CASSLAGLYEQYF.

The CDR3 coding sequence is TGTGCCAGCAGATTAGGGCGGGATCAGCCCCAGCATTTT. Its translation is CASRLGRDQPQHF. The gene calls are TRBV2 and TRBJ1-5, with D uncertain. The CDR3 extends over 13 amino acids. Deletions cut 6 bases from V and 5 bases from J, with 11 bases between. Per germline, CDR1 SNHLY and CDR2 FYNNEI.

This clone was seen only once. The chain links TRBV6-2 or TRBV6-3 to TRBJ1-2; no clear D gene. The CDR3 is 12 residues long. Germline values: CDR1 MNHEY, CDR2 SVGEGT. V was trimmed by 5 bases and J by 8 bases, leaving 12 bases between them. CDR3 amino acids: CASSNRQGGYTF. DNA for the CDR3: TGTGCCAGCAGTAACAGACAAGGAGGCTACACCTTC.

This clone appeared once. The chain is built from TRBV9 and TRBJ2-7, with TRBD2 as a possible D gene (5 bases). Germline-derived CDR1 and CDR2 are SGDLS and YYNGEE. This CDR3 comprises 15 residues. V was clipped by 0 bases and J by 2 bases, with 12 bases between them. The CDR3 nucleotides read TGTGCCAGCAGCGTAGCGGGGTCACCCGCCTACGAGCAGTACTTC. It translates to CASSVAGSPAYEQYF.

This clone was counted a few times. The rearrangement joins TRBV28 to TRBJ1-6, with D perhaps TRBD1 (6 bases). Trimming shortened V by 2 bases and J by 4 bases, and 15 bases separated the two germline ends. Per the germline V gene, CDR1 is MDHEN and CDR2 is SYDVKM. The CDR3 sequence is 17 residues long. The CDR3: CASSLEARGRYNSPLHF. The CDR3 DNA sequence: TGTGCCAGCAGTTTAGAGGCCCGGGGGCGGTATAATTCACCCCTCCACTTT. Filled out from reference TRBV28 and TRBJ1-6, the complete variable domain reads DVKVTQSSRYLVKRTGEKVFLECVQDMDHENMFWYRQDPGLGLRLIYFSYDVKMKEKGDIPEGYSVSREKKERFSLILESASTNQTSMYLCASSLEARGRYNSPLHFGNGTRLTVT.

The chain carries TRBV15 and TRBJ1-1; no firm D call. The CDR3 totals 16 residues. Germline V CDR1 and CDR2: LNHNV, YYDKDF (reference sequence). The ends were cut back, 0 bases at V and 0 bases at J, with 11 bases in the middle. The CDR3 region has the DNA TGTGCCACCAGCAGAGATCGCGCAGTTATGAACACTGAAGCTTTCTTT. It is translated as CATSRDRAVMNTEAFF. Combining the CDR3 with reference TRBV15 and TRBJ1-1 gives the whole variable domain DAMVIQNPRYQVTQFGKPVTLSCSQTLNHNVMYWYQQKSSQAPKLLFHYYDKDFNNEADTPDNFQSRRPNTSFCFLDIRSPGLGDTAMYLCATSRDRAVMNTEAFFGQGTRLTVV.

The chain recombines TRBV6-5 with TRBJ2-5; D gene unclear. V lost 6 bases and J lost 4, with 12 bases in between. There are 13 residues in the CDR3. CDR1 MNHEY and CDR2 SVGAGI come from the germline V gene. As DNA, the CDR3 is TGTGCCAGCAGACCACCTCCGGGAGAGACCCAGTACTTC. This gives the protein CASRPPPGETQYF.

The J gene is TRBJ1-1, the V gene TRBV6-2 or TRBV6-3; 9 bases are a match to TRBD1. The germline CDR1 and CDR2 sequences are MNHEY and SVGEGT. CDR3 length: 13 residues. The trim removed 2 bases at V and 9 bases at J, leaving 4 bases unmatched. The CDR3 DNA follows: TGTGCCAGCAGTTACCCTGACAGGGGGAAAGCTTTCTTT. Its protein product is CASSYPDRGKAFF.

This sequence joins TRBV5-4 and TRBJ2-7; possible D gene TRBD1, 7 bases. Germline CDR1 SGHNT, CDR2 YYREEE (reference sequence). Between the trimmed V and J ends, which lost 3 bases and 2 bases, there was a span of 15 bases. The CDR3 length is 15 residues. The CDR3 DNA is TGTGCCAGCAGCTCAGCTGCGGGGACAGCCTACGAGCAGTACTTC. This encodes CASSSAAGTAYEQYF.

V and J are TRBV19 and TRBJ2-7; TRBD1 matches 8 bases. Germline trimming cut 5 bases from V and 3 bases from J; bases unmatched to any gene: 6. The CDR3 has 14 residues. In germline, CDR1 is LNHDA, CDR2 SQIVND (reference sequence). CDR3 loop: CASSPQGAFYEQYF. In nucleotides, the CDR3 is TGTGCCAGTAGTCCCCAGGGGGCATTCTACGAGCAGTACTTC.

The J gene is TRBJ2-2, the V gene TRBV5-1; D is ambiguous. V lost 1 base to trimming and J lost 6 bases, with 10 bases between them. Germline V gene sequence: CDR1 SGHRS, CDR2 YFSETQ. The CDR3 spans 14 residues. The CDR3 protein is CASSLTVLAGELFF. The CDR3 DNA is TGCGCCAGCAGCTTGACGGTTTTGGCCGGGGAGCTGTTTTTT. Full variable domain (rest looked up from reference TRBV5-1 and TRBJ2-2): KAGVTQTPRYLIKTRGQQVTLSCSPISGHRSVSWYQQTPGQGLQFLFEYFSETQRNKGNFPGRFSGRQFSNSRSEMNVSTLELGDSALYLCASSLTVLAGELFFGEGSRLTVL.

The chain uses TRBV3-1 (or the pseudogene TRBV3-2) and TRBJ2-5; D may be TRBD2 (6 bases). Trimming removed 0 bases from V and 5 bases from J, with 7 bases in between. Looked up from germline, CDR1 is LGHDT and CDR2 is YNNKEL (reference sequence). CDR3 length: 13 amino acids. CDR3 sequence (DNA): TGTGCCAGCAGCCAAGATGCGGGGGAGACCCAGTACTTC. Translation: CASSQDAGETQYF.

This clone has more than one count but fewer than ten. Here the CDR3 reads CASSFRSYNSPLHF. CDR3 DNA sequence: TGTGCCAGCAGCTTCCGCTCCTATAATTCACCCCTCCACTTT. V and J are TRBV7-2 and TRBJ1-6; unclear D gene. The CDR3 has 14 residues. Per the germline V gene, CDR1 is SGHTA and CDR2 is FQGNSA. Trimming left V 3 bases short and J 0 bases short, with 3 bases between.

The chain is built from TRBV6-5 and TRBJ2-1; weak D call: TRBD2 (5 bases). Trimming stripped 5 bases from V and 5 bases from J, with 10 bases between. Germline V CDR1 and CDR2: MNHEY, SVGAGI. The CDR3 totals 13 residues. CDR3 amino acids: CASSKTSHNEQFF. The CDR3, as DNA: TGTGCCAGCAGTAAAACTAGTCACAATGAGCAGTTCTTC.

CDR3 amino acids: CASSPTGRSYNSPLHF. The CDR3 DNA follows: TGTGCCAGCTCCCCCACGGGGAGGTCCTATAATTCACCCCTCCACTTT. The V and J genes are TRBV28 and TRBJ1-6, with D hard to call. Germline CDR1 and CDR2: MDHEN and SYDVKM. CDR3 length: 16 residues. Trimming took 8 bases from V and 1 from J, leaving 15 bases between them.